This TCR beta chain comes out of a study of shared T cell receptors in the human thymus. The V end lost 5 bases, the J end lost 3 bases, and 14 bases lay between the germline ends. Germline loops: CDR1 SGHTA, CDR2 FQGNSA. The CDR3 contains 15 residues. The table came from immunoSEQ multiplex PCR; TCRdb's copy has only in-frame clones and leaves some out. The data contain hundreds of thousands of clones, 85% to 90% of them singletons. The same sample was also studied in work on human thymus T cells.

The sample taken for sequencing was thymocytes. This receptor was identified in a boy less than two years old with a congenital heart defect. This sequence joins TRBV7-2 and TRBJ1-5, with D maybe TRBD1 (6 bases). The CDR3 reads CASSNIGGHNQPQHF. As DNA, the CDR3 is TGTGCCAGCAGCAACATAGGGGGACACAATCAGCCCCAGCATTTT.